This paragraph reports one TCR beta chain. This specimen comes from a study of control samples from healthy donors and cancer patients. Sequencing was performed with immunoSEQ multiplex PCR; in TCRdb, only in-frame clones are kept and a portion is missing. The top ten hold around 5.4% of the sample, which has some 130,000 clones, 80% to 95% seen once. V was shortened by 2 bases and J by 4 bases, with 5 bases between the two germline ends. There are 13 residues in the CDR3. From germline, CDR1 is MNHNS and CDR2 SASEGT. The sample taken for sequencing was blood. The chain joins TRBV6-1 to TRBJ1-4; the D gene is possibly TRBD1 (5 bases). The TCR sequence derives from a young man in good health. The CDR3 nucleotides read TGTGCCAGCAGTGAAAGGGGTAATGAAAAACTGTTTTTT. Translating gives CASSERGNEKLFF.